This T cell receptor (beta chain) was recovered during a study of OX40 agonist ivuxolimab in advanced cancers. Study-wide background: Dosing consisted of intravenous ivuxolimab at 0.01 to 10 mg/kg every 2 weeks. Prior anti-PD-1, anti-PD-L1 or anti-CTLA-4 therapy did not bar entry, and roughly 40% had some. Dose-escalation patients suffered from hepatocellular carcinoma, melanoma, renal cell or head and neck cancer.

This table comes from immunoSEQ multiplex PCR, and its TCRdb copy is limited to in-frame clones, with some not included. The data show tens of thousands of clones, with 65% to 85% seen just once and approximately 4.5% held by the top ten. Germline CDR1 is SGDLS and CDR2 is YYNGEE. The CDR3 contains 15 residues. Trimming cost V 0 bases and J 6 bases; bases outside gene matches: 2. This clonotype was sampled from an adult with an advanced solid tumor such as melanoma, head and neck, liver or kidney cancer. The source material was CD4+ or CD8+ T cells sorted from blood, sampled in a trial of the OX40 agonist ivuxolimab. This chain joins TRBV9 and TRBJ1-6; 8 nucleotides align to TRBD1. CDR3 DNA: TGTGCCAGCAGCGTAGGGGACAGGTCTAATTCACCCCTCCACTTT. It specifies CASSVGDRSNSPLHF.